A single T cell receptor beta chain is shown here with its context. Original processing methods: Nucleated cell number was recorded as an estimate derived from reference gene primer amplification. The method was immunoSEQ multiplex PCR; TCRdb's version includes in-frame clones alone and lacks a portion of them. V, J and clone size are taken as reported in that table, and D and trimming were inferred from the DNA itself. The sample lists fewer than 50,000 clones; less than 80% were seen once. This sample was taken from a study of blood T cell repertoires in COVID-19. Across the study: Whether acute or convalescent, the COVID-19 samples came from the United States, Italy and Spain. The cDNA or gDNA used as material had been derived from T cells, B-cell-depleted T cells, or PBMCs.

V trimming: 3 bases; J trimming: 1 base; junction bases outside the gene matches: 6. From germline, CDR1 is KGHSH and CDR2 LQKENI. The CDR3 is made up of 15 amino acids. It was during active infection that Seattle patients were enrolled and then longitudinally followed. The V and J genes are TRBV18 and TRBJ2-7; 7 nucleotides agree with TRBD2. Sequences were obtained from peripheral blood. This sequence was found in a man aged 65-85 years with COVID-19, enrolled during active disease. The CDR3: CASSPREGISYEQYF. CDR3 bases: TGTGCCAGCTCACCCAGGGAGGGGATTTCCTACGAGCAGTACTTC.